The clone carrying this TCR beta chain was seen at least ten times. No antigen is known for it. The junction departs from the called germline gene at one end, perhaps through a read error. TCR beta CDR3 regions were amplified from RNA transcripts. HTBI primers drove first-round RT-PCR of the TCR CDR3. MiXCR, applied by TCRdb to the multiplex PCR reads, yields one record per CDR3 protein. Altogether hundreds of thousands of distinct CDR3 sequences are present, around 15% being singletons, with the ten largest covering less than 4.5%. The sample comes from a study of T cells in Graves' hyperthyroidism and ophthalmopathy. For the study at large: Before any treatment, at initial diagnosis, peripheral blood was collected.

Patients aged 18 to 65 had newly diagnosed hyperthyroidism of under 2 months' duration. The CDR3 length is 14 residues. The germline V gene has CDR1 SGHVS and CDR2 FQNEAQ. Whole-study findings and limits: Model predictions of ophthalmopathy came a median approximately 6.2 months before onset.

Sequencing was carried out using blood. The TCR was taken from a woman aged 25 to 39 with Graves' hyperthyroidism. The chain has TRBV7-8 and TRBJ1-1; D not certain. The CDR3 is CASSYAGANTEALF. CDR3 coding DNA: TGTGCCAGCAGCTATGCTGGTGCGAACACTGAAGCTCTCTTT.